One sample yielded the 9 T cell receptor beta chains listed below, sequenced in a study of blood T cells in healthy people across ages (dated by TCRdb to the mid-2010s). The protocol used for the library was 5' RACE. TCRdb records Illumina HiSeq 2500 as the sequencer. A second PCR of about 6 to 11 cycles was performed with a sample-barcoded 5' primer and a J-beta primer mix. TCRdb itself trimmed the public reads at Q25 with fastp, ran MiXCR and retained productive beta chains. Identical CDR3 proteins give one entry, which carries the most common genes and DNA. The table for this sample lists roughly 500,000 distinct CDR3 sequences; about 25% of them were counted only once. Roughly 18% of the sample is held by the ten biggest clonotypes. The sample consisted of blood. All receptors come from a woman aged 70-85 years in good health.

This clonotype was seen only a few times. V usage is TRBV11-2 and J usage is TRBJ2-1; perhaps TRBD2 as D (5 bases). Germline-derived CDR1 and CDR2 are SGHAT and FQNNGV. This CDR3 spans 16 amino acids. Deletions cut 3 bases from V and 0 bases from J, with 12 bases between. CDR3 nucleotide sequence: TGTGCCAGCAGCTTCTCTCGGAGGTACTCCTACAATGAGCAGTTCTTC. Its protein is CASSFSRRYSYNEQFF.

The chain joins TRBV11-2 to TRBJ2-1, with 7 positions matching TRBD1. CDR1 and CDR2 from the germline V gene are SGHAT and FQNNGV. The V and J ends lost 8 bases and 7 bases, in that order; junction bases with no gene match: 8. The CDR3 has 13 residues. The CDR3 reads CASGIDRVNEQFF. CDR3 coding DNA: TGTGCCAGCGGAATTGACAGGGTGAATGAGCAGTTCTTC.

The V and J genes are TRBV27 and TRBJ1-1; perhaps TRBD1 as D (5 bases). The V gene's germline CDR1 is MNHEY and CDR2 SMNVEV (reference sequence). The CDR3 runs to 14 residues. Trimming took off 4 bases at V and 6 bases at J, with 15 bases between the two ends. DNA for the CDR3: TGTGCCAGCAGTTCCCTGCAGGGTAATGCTGAAGCTTTCTTT. Translating gives CASSSLQGNAEAFF.

The CDR3 nucleotides read TGCAGCGTAGGACAGGGGCTAGGCACAGATACGCAGTATTTT. Translated: CSVGQGLGTDTQYF. The rearrangement links TRBV29-1 to TRBJ2-3; 9 bases agree with TRBD1. In germline, CDR1 is SQVTM, CDR2 ANQGSEA. CDR3 size: 14 residues. J was trimmed by 1 base and V by 6 bases; bases with no gene match: 5.

The chain recombines TRBV15 with TRBJ1-4; a weak D match, TRBD1 (6 bases). V lost 5 bases to trimming and J lost 5 bases, with 12 bases between them. The germline CDR1 and CDR2 sequences are LNHNV and YYDKDF (reference sequence). This CDR3 is built from 14 residues. The CDR3 spells CATSRTARNEKLFF. CDR3 coding DNA: TGTGCCACCAGCCGGACAGCCCGGAATGAAAAACTGTTTTTT. Combining the CDR3 with reference TRBV15 and TRBJ1-4 gives the whole variable domain DAMVIQNPRYQVTQFGKPVTLSCSQTLNHNVMYWYQQKSSQAPKLLFHYYDKDFNNEADTPDNFQSRRPNTSFCFLDIRSPGLGDTAMYLCATSRTARNEKLFFGSGTQLSVL.

This rearrangement joins TRBV13 to TRBJ2-3, with 8 bases lining up with TRBD2. The CDR3 has 15 amino acids. V shed 2 bases, J shed 3 bases, and the junction held 4 bases outside the gene matches. Germline values: CDR1 PRHDT, CDR2 FYEKMQ (reference sequence). As DNA, the CDR3 is TGTGCCAGCAGCTTATTTGCGGGGGGAACAGATACGCAGTATTTT. Encoded protein: CASSLFAGGTDTQYF.

The chain combines TRBV7-2 with TRBJ2-1; the match to TRBD2 covers 12 bases. Losses at the gene ends were 0 bases for V and 3 bases for J; bases not matched to a gene: 9. Germline CDR1 reads SGHTA; CDR2 reads FQGNSA. The CDR3 runs to 19 residues. CDR3 DNA: TGTGCCAGCAGCTTAGCGCCCTGGACTAGCGGGACGAACTACAATGAGCAGTTCTTC. Its protein is CASSLAPWTSGTNYNEQFF.

The chain uses TRBV9 and TRBJ2-7; TRBD1 aligns across 9 bases. The germline gives CDR1 SGDLS, CDR2 YYNGEE. This CDR3 is built from 13 residues. V lost 8 bases, J lost 3 bases, and 6 bases stayed unmatched. CDR3 region: CASSTGQGYEQYF. The CDR3 DNA reads TGTGCCAGTTCTACGGGACAGGGCTACGAGCAGTACTTC.

This clonotype was found a few times. The V and J genes are TRBV7-2 and TRBJ2-5; the D is unclear. Trimming pared 3 bases from V and 4 bases from J, leaving 9 bases between. CDR3 length: 13 amino acids. Germline CDR1 is SGHTA and CDR2 is FQGNSA. CDR3 region: CASSFSPSETQYF. CDR3 nucleotide sequence: TGTGCCAGCAGCTTCAGTCCTTCAGAGACCCAGTACTTC. The whole variable domain, filled in from reference TRBV7-2 and TRBJ2-5, reads GAGVSQSPSNKVTEKGKDVELRCDPISGHTALYWYRQSLGQGLEFLIYFQGNSAPDKSGLPSDRFSAERTGGSVSTLTIQRTQQEDSAVYLCASSFSPSETQYFGPGTRLLVL.